The T cell receptor (beta chain) described here comes from a study of blood T cell repertoires in COVID-19. As for the study in general: Some COVID-19 samples were acute and others convalescent; all came from the United States, Italy and Spain. In each case, the material was cDNA or gDNA derived from T cells, B-cell-depleted T cells, or PBMCs.

This CDR3 contains 15 residues. V lost 7 bases and J lost 6; bases outside the gene matches: 9. Germline values: CDR1 SNHLY, CDR2 FYNNEI. Produced via immunoSEQ multiplex PCR; TCRdb's table is partial and in-frame only. The table shows hundreds of thousands of clones, with roughly 89% occurring only once. The origin of this receptor is a woman younger than 45 with active or convalescent COVID-19. The material sequenced was peripheral blood. The chain is built from TRBV2 and TRBJ1-2, with 12 bases fitting TRBD1. For the CDR3, the DNA is TGTGCCAGCAAGGGACAGGGGGCGACGCAGGATGGCTACACCTTC. This translates into CASKGQGATQDGYTF.